This T cell receptor (beta chain) originates from a study of T cells in Graves' hyperthyroidism and ophthalmopathy. The wider study: At initial diagnosis, before any treatment had begun, peripheral blood was obtained. Study-wide results and caveats: In validation, the model predicted ophthalmopathy. These predictions came a median approximately six months before onset.

Germline loops: CDR1 KGHSH, CDR2 LQKENI. The CDR3 is made up of 14 amino acids. Deletions cut 5 bases from V and 3 bases from J, with 13 bases between. Calling Graves' hyperthyroidism stable meant ophthalmopathy did not progress within 18 months. Concerning this clonotype itself: The antigen is unknown.

RNA transcripts gave rise to amplified TCR beta CDR3 regions. TCR CDR3 regions were first amplified by RT-PCR with HTBI primers. TCRdb recomputed calls from the multiplex PCR reads with MiXCR, one row per CDR3 protein. The data hold about 720,000 distinct CDR3 sequences, with about a sixth observed a single time. Sequencing used blood. The receptor was derived from a man aged 18 to 30 with Graves' hyperthyroidism. The rearrangement joins TRBV18 to TRBJ1-1; possibly TRBD1 for D (6 bases). CDR3 sequence reads: CASSFQGSDTEAFF. DNA for the CDR3: TGTGCCAGCTCATTCCAGGGGTCGGACACTGAAGCTTTCTTT.